Detailed here is one T cell receptor beta chain. The data were taken from a study of blood T cell repertoires in COVID-19. Across the study: Acute and convalescent COVID-19 samples came from the United States, Italy and Spain. T cells, B-cell-depleted T cells, or PBMCs supplied cDNA or gDNA.

The CDR3 is 15 residues long. The junction had 3 bases not matched to a gene; V was cut back by 2 bases and J by 0 bases. CDR1 SGHVS and CDR2 FQNEAQ come from the germline V gene. The recovered donors of Cohort 3 showed two negative PCRs, clearance, or symptom resolution. Original handling: Reference gene primer amplification yielded estimated nucleated cell counts. Clones were read by immunoSEQ multiplex PCR, and TCRdb kept only the in-frame ones, dropping some. Clonal size and the V and J genes are those of that table, whereas D and trimming came from the DNA. The sample records 250,000 or so clones, 86% being singletons.

The TCR comes from a woman aged 18-29 years who had recovered from COVID-19. V and J are TRBV7-8 and TRBJ1-1, with TRBD1 identical over 7 bases. The sample taken for sequencing was PBMCs or T cells enriched from blood (not recorded which). This CDR3 reads CASSLMGQMNTEAFF. CDR3 DNA: TGTGCCAGCAGCTTAATGGGACAGATGAACACTGAAGCTTTCTTT. The variable domain in full, with the rest retrieved from reference TRBV7-8 and TRBJ1-1, is GAGVSQSPRYKVAKRGQDVALRCDPISGHVSLFWYQQALGQGPEFLTYFQNEAQLDKSGLPSDRFFAERPEGSVSTLKIQRTQQEDSAVYLCASSLMGQMNTEAFFGQGTRLTVV.